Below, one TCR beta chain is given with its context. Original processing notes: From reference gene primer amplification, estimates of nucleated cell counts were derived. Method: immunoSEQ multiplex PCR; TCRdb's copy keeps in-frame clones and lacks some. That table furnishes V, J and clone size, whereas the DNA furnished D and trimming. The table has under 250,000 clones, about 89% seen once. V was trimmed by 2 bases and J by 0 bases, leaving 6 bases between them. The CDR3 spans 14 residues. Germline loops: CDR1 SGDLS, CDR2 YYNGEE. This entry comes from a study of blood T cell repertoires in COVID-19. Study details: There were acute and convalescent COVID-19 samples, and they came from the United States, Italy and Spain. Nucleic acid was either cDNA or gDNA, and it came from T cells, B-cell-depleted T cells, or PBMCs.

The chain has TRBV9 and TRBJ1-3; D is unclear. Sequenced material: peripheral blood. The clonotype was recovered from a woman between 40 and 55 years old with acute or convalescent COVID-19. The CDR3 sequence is CASSVEGSGNTIYF. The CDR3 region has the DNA TGTGCCAGCAGCGTTGAGGGCTCTGGAAACACCATATATTTT.